The rows below give T cell receptor beta chains drawn from one sample of a study of cytomegalovirus exposure and HLA in healthy donors. The repertoire was sequenced with immunoSEQ multiplex PCR; TCRdb's copy has only in-frame clones and lacks some. Found here are around 61,000 clones, over 90% of them singletons; the top ten hold about 5%. The sequencing sample was made of PBMCs. The receptors shown here come from a young man in good health and CMV-seropositive. CDR3s include the opening cysteine and the closing phenylalanine or tryptophan. D genes are given only for firm matches. Clone size appears in some rows only: once, few, many, or a class for an expanded clone.

v_gene,abundance,j_gene,d_gene,CDR3aa,CDR3nt
TRBV6-6,NA,TRBJ1-2,NA,CASNLREDSAYGYTF,TGTGCCAGCAATCTGCGGGAGGACTCGGCCTATGGCTACACCTTC
TRBV9,NA,TRBJ2-1,NA,CASSFSGPQFF,TGTGCCAGCAGCTTCTCAGGGCCTCAGTTCTTC
TRBV6-5,once,TRBJ2-1,TRBD2,CASSPGLAGINEQFF,TGTGCCAGCAGCCCGGGACTAGCGGGAATCAATGAGCAGTTCTTC
TRBV15,NA,TRBJ1-4,NA,CATSKRAGGEEKLFF,TGTGCCACCAGCAAAAGGGCCGGGGGAGAGGAAAAACTGTTTTTT
TRBV2,NA,TRBJ2-5,NA,CASREWDKTETQYF,TGTGCCAGCAGGGAGTGGGACAAAACAGAGACCCAGTACTTC
TRBV27,NA,TRBJ2-7,NA,CASSFMARSYEQYF,TGTGCCAGCAGTTTTATGGCCAGAAGTTACGAGCAGTACTTC
TRBV10-2,NA,TRBJ2-1,NA,CASNQGGRGRPGGNEQFF,TGCGCCAGCAACCAAGGAGGCAGGGGTCGCCCAGGTGGGAATGAGCAGTTCTTC
TRBV4-1,NA,TRBJ2-7,TRBD2,CASSRLLAGGNEQYF,TGCGCCAGCAGCCGCCTCTTAGCGGGAGGGAACGAGCAGTACTTC
TRBV6-6,once,TRBJ1-1,TRBD1,CASSLTGGRNTEAFF,TGTGCCAGCAGCTTGACAGGGGGTAGGAACACTGAAGCTTTCTTT
TRBV4-1,NA,TRBJ2-2,NA,CASSQDRGRTNTGELFF,TGCGCCAGCAGCCAAGATAGGGGCAGGACAAACACCGGGGAGCTGTTTTTT
TRBV9,NA,TRBJ2-7,TRBD1,CASSERDRAQYEQYF,TGTGCCAGCAGTGAACGGGACAGGGCTCAATACGAGCAGTACTTC
TRBV4-1,NA,TRBJ2-2,TRBD2,CASSGGTSGRSSAGELFF,TGCGCCAGCAGCGGAGGGACTAGCGGGAGGTCGTCCGCCGGGGAGCTGTTTTTT
TRBV6-5,NA,TRBJ1-5,TRBD1,CASRTGDSNQPQHF,TGTGCCAGCAGAACAGGGGATAGCAATCAGCCCCAGCATTTT
TRBV7-9,NA,TRBJ1-3,NA,CASSLEVGAGGNTIYF,TGTGCCAGCAGCTTAGAGGTCGGCGCGGGAGGAAACACCATATATTTT
TRBV6-1,NA,TRBJ2-3,NA,CASLVNLEVDTQYF,TGTGCCAGCCTCGTAAATCTTGAGGTAGATACGCAGTATTTT
TRBV2,NA,TRBJ1-3,TRBD1,CASAGQILSGNTIYF,TGTGCCAGCGCGGGACAGATTCTCTCTGGAAACACCATATATTTT
TRBV27,NA,TRBJ1-3,NA,CASRGLTGPGNTIYF,TGTGCCAGCAGGGGGCTAACAGGCCCTGGAAACACCATATATTTT
TRBV28,NA,TRBJ1-2,NA,CASSSFTGLSVGGYTF,TGTGCCAGCAGTTCGTTCACAGGGCTCTCAGTCGGGGGCTACACCTTC
TRBV7-9,NA,TRBJ2-1,NA,CASSEAGSGMVNEQFF,TGTGCCAGCAGCGAGGCGGGATCTGGCATGGTGAATGAGCAGTTCTTC
TRBV6-5,NA,TRBJ2-7,NA,CASSYRSGLESYEQYF,TGTGCCAGCAGTTACCGGAGCGGGTTGGAGTCCTACGAGCAGTACTTC
TRBV28,NA,TRBJ1-5,NA,CASSFDQPQHF,TGTGCCAGCAGTTTCGATCAGCCCCAGCATTTT
TRBV6-5,NA,TRBJ1-4,TRBD1,CASSYVGTANEKLFF,TGTGCCAGCAGTTACGTCGGGACAGCTAATGAAAAACTGTTTTTT
TRBV5-6,NA,TRBJ2-4,NA,CASSFLGGHIQYF,TGTGCCAGCAGCTTTTTGGGGGGTCACATTCAGTACTTC
TRBV7-5,NA,TRBJ1-5,NA,CARSLGALFGNQPQHF,TGTGCCAGAAGCTTAGGGGCCCTATTTGGCAATCAGCCCCAGCATTTT
TRBV6-1,NA,TRBJ2-7,NA,CASSFRDFNSYEQYF,TGTGCCAGCAGCTTCCGGGACTTCAACTCCTACGAGCAGTACTTC
TRBV11-2,NA,TRBJ2-3,TRBD1,CASSFRDRVPDTQYF,TGTGCCAGCAGCTTCAGGGACAGGGTCCCAGATACGCAGTATTTT
TRBV6-1,NA,TRBJ2-3,NA,CASSEVPSTDTQYF,TGTGCCAGCAGTGAAGTCCCGAGCACAGATACGCAGTATTTT
TRBV5-4,NA,TRBJ2-7,NA,CASSSGLPPREQYF,TGTGCCAGCAGCTCGGGACTGCCCCCGCGTGAGCAGTACTTC
TRBV9,NA,TRBJ2-7,NA,CASSVAGADSLYEQYF,TGTGCCAGCAGCGTAGCTGGGGCAGATTCCCTCTACGAGCAGTACTTC
TRBV4-2,once,TRBJ2-5,NA,CASSQEGGIQETQYF,TGTGCCAGCAGCCAAGAAGGCGGGATCCAAGAGACCCAGTACTTC
TRBV13,NA,TRBJ2-1,TRBD2,CASSLYSRTSGRASYNEQFF,TGTGCCAGCAGCTTATATTCCCGTACTAGCGGGAGGGCATCCTACAATGAGCAGTTCTTC
TRBV6-1,once,TRBJ2-7,TRBD1,CASLPQGLPYEQYF,TGTGCCAGTTTACCACAGGGGTTACCCTACGAGCAGTACTTC
TRBV28,NA,TRBJ2-2,NA,CASSRDINVGLFF,TGTGCCAGCAGCCGGGACATAAACGTCGGGCTGTTTTTT
TRBV28,NA,TRBJ1-2,TRBD1,CASSSTDRGNGYTF,TGTGCCAGCAGTTCTACGGACAGGGGTAATGGCTACACCTTC
TRBV9,NA,TRBJ2-3,NA,CASSVGGRGTDTQYF,TGTGCCAGCAGCGTAGGGGGGCGAGGGACAGATACGCAGTATTTT
TRBV6-1,NA,TRBJ1-1,NA,CASSPTGMNTEAFF,TGTGCCAGCAGTCCGACCGGGATGAACACTGAAGCTTTCTTT
TRBV28,NA,TRBJ2-5,NA,CASSSRSAGQETQYF,TGTGCCAGCAGTTCCCGGTCCGCGGGGCAAGAGACCCAGTACTTC
TRBV18,NA,TRBJ2-1,NA,CASLLTPYNEQFF,TGTGCCAGCCTCCTGACACCTTACAATGAGCAGTTCTTC
TRBV6-5,NA,TRBJ2-5,NA,CASSSLAPVDPQYF,TGTGCCAGCAGTTCTCTAGCGCCTGTCGATCCCCAGTACTTC
TRBV5-4,NA,TRBJ1-2,TRBD1,CASSQEQGRSHYGYTF,TGTGCCAGCAGTCAAGAACAGGGGAGGAGTCACTATGGCTACACCTTC
TRBV25-1,NA,TRBJ2-3,TRBD1,CASSDGRRTGRSTDTQYF,TGTGCCAGCAGTGACGGACGGAGGACAGGGAGAAGCACAGATACGCAGTATTTT
TRBV18,NA,TRBJ2-7,NA,CASSRGVHGDEQYF,TGTGCCAGCTCCAGGGGGGTGCATGGGGACGAGCAGTACTTC
TRBV27,once,TRBJ2-3,NA,CASSLGGDTQYF,TGTGCCAGCAGCCTCGGAGGCGATACGCAGTATTTT
TRBV28,NA,TRBJ2-3,TRBD2,CASSLGGVGTDTQYF,TGTGCCAGCAGTTTAGGGGGGGTAGGCACAGATACGCAGTATTTT
TRBV4-1,NA,TRBJ2-7,TRBD2,CASSQGTSERKGEQYF,TGCGCCAGCAGCCAAGGGACTAGCGAGAGAAAGGGCGAGCAGTACTTC
TRBV9,NA,TRBJ2-3,TRBD2,CASSVVAGQYTDTQYF,TGTGCCAGCAGCGTAGTAGCGGGACAATACACAGATACGCAGTATTTT
TRBV21-1,NA,TRBJ2-3,NA,CASSNWTSGSRGTDTQYF,TGTGCCAGCAGCAATTGGACTAGCGGGAGCCGAGGCACAGATACGCAGTATTTT
TRBV5-6,NA,TRBJ1-5,TRBD1,CASSLAGTVNQPQHF,TGTGCCAGCAGCTTGGCCGGGACAGTCAATCAGCCCCAGCATTTT
TRBV19,NA,TRBJ2-1,NA,CASSKTGELGEQFF,TGTGCCAGTAGTAAGACGGGAGAATTGGGTGAGCAGTTCTTC
TRBV28,NA,TRBJ2-5,TRBD1,CASSTYRGWETQYF,TGTGCCAGCAGTACCTACAGGGGATGGGAGACCCAGTACTTC
TRBV4-1,NA,TRBJ2-1,NA,CASSQDEARGPYNEQFF,TGCGCCAGCAGCCAAGATGAGGCCAGGGGTCCCTACAATGAGCAGTTCTTC
TRBV9,NA,TRBJ2-5,TRBD2,CASSVAGGETQYF,TGTGCCAGCAGCGTAGCGGGAGGGGAGACCCAGTACTTC
TRBV7-8,NA,TRBJ2-4,TRBD1,CASSQTGTLAKNIQYF,TGTGCCAGCAGCCAGACAGGGACCCTAGCCAAAAACATTCAGTACTTC
TRBV30,NA,TRBJ1-2,NA,CAWRQGGYTF,TGTGCCTGGAGACAGGGCGGCTACACCTTC
TRBV4-1,once,TRBJ1-5,NA,CASSQGIITEPNQPQHF,TGCGCCAGCAGCCAAGGGATCATAACAGAACCCAATCAGCCCCAGCATTTT
TRBV7-6,NA,TRBJ2-5,TRBD1,CASSGGQQKETQYF,TGTGCCAGCAGCGGGGGACAGCAAAAAGAGACCCAGTACTTC